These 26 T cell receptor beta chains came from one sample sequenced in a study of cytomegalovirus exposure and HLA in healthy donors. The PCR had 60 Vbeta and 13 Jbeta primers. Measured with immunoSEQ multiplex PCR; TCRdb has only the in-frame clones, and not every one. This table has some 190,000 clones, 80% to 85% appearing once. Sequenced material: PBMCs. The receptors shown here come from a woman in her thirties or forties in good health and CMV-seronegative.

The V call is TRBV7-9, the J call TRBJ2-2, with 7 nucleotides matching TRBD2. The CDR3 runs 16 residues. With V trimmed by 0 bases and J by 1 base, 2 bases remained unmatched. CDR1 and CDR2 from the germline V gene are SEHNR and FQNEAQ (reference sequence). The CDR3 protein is CASSLAAGVNTGELFF. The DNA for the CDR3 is TGTGCCAGCAGCTTAGCGGCGGGGGTGAACACCGGGGAGCTGTTTTTT. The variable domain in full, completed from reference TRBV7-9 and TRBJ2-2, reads DTGVSQNPRHKITKRGQNVTFRCDPISEHNRLYWYRQTLGQGPEFLTYFQNEAQLEKSRLLSDRFSAERPKGSFSTLEIQRTEQGDSAMYLCASSLAAGVNTGELFFGEGSRLTVL.

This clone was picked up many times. CDR3 region: CASTSTMGLTEAFF. The CDR3 DNA reads TGTGCCAGCACATCCACAATGGGGCTAACTGAAGCTTTCTTT. The chain uses TRBV5-6 and TRBJ1-1, with D tentatively TRBD1 (5 bases). The CDR3 sequence is 14 residues long. Germline lookup yields CDR1 SGHDT and CDR2 YYEEEE. The V gene lost 6 bases and the J gene lost 5 bases, with 17 bases spanning the gap.

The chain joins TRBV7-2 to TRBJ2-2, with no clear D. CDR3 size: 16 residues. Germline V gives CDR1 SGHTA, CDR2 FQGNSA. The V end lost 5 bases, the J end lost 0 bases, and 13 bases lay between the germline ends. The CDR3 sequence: CASSIPVVANTGELFF. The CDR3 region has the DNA TGTGCCAGCAGCATCCCGGTGGTGGCGAACACCGGGGAGCTGTTTTTT. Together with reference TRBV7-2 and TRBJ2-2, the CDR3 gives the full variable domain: GAGVSQSPSNKVTEKGKDVELRCDPISGHTALYWYRQSLGQGLEFLIYFQGNSAPDKSGLPSDRFSAERTGGSVSTLTIQRTQQEDSAVYLCASSIPVVANTGELFFGEGSRLTVL.

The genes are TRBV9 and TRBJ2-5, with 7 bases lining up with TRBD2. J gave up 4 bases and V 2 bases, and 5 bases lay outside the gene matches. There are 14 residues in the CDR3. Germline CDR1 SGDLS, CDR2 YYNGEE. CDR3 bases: TGTGCCAGCAGCGTTACTAGCGTAGGAGAGACCCAGTACTTC. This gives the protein CASSVTSVGETQYF.

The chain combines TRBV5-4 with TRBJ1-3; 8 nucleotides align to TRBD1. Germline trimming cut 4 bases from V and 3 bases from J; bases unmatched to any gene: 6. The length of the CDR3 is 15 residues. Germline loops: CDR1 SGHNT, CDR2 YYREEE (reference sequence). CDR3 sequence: CASSQGALGGNTIYF. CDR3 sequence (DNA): TGTGCCAGCAGCCAGGGGGCACTGGGTGGAAACACCATATATTTT. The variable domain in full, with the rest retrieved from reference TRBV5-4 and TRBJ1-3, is ETGVTQSPTHLIKTRGQQVTLRCSSQSGHNTVSWYQQALGQGPQFIFQYYREEENGRGNFPPRFSGLQFPNYSSELNVNALELDDSALYLCASSQGALGGNTIYFGEGSWLTVV.

CDR3 nucleotides: TGTGCCACCAGCGGGCAGTGGGAGAGTGAAAAACTGTTTTTT. Translation: CATSGQWESEKLFF. This rearrangement joins TRBV15 to TRBJ1-4; D unresolved. The V and J ends lost 5 bases and 7 bases respectively, with 14 bases between them. Germline CDR1 reads LNHNV; CDR2 reads YYDKDF (reference sequence). This CDR3 is built from 14 residues.

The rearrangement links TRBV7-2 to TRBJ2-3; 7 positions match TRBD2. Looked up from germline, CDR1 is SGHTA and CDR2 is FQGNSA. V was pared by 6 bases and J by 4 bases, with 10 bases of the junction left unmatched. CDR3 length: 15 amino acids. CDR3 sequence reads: CASSSSGTGPDTQYF. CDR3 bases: TGTGCCAGCAGTTCAAGCGGGACGGGCCCAGATACGCAGTATTTT.

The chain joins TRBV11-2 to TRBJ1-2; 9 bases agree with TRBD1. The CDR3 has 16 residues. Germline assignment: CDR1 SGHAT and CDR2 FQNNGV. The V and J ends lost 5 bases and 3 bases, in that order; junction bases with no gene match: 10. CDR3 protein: CASSTDRGLYDYGYTF. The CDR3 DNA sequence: TGTGCCAGCAGCACGGACAGGGGCCTCTACGACTATGGCTACACCTTC.

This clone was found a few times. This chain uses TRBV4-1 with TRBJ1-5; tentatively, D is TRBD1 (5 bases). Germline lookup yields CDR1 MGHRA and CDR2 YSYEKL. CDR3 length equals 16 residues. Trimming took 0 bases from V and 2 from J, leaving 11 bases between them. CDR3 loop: CASSQDRAPGNQPQHF. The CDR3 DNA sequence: TGCGCCAGCAGCCAAGACAGGGCCCCGGGCAATCAGCCCCAGCATTTT.

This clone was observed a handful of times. CDR3 coding DNA: TGTGCCAGCAGCGTAGGGACTCTGATCCAAGAGACCCAGTACTTC. Encoded protein: CASSVGTLIQETQYF. The chain is built from TRBV9 and TRBJ2-5, with a tentative D call TRBD2 (5 bases). Per germline, CDR1 SGDLS and CDR2 YYNGEE. This CDR3 is built from 15 residues. V was cut by 0 bases and J by 1 base, with 10 bases left in between.

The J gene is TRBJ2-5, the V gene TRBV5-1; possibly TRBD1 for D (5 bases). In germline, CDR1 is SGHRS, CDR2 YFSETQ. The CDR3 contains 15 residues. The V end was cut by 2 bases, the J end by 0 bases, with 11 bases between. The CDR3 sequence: CASSFQGQDQETQYF. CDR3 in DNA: TGCGCCAGCAGCTTTCAGGGTCAAGACCAAGAGACCCAGTACTTC.

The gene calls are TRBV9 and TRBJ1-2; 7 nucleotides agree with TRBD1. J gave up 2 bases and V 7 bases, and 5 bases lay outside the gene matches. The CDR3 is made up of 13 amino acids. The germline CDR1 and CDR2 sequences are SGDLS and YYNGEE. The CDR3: CASGTAINYGYTF. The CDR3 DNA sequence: TGTGCCAGCGGGACAGCTATAAACTATGGCTACACCTTC.

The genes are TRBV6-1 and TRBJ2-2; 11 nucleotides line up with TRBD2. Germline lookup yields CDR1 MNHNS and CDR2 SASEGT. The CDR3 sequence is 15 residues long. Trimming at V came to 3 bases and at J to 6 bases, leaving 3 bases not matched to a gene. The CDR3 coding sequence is TGTGCCAGCAGTGAGATGGGACTAGCGGCCGGGGAGCTGTTTTTT. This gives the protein CASSEMGLAAGELFF.

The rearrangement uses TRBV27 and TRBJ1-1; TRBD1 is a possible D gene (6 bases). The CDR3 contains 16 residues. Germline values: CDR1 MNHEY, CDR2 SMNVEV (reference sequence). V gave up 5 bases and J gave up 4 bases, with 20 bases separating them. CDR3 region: CASSGGGVGGVTEAFF. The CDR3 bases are TGTGCCAGCAGTGGTGGGGGGGTAGGGGGAGTCACTGAAGCTTTCTTT.

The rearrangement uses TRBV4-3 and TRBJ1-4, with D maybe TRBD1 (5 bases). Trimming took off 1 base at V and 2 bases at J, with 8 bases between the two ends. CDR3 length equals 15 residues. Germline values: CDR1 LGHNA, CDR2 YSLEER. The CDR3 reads CASSQVRGTNEKLFF. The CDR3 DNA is TGCGCCAGCAGCCAAGTCCGGGGGACTAATGAAAAACTGTTTTTT.

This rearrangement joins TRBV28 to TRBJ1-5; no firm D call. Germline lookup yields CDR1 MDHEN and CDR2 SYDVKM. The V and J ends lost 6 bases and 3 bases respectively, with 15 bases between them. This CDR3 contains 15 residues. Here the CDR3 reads CASRIGGLVNQPQHF. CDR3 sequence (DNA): TGTGCCAGCAGAATAGGAGGTCTTGTCAATCAGCCCCAGCATTTT.

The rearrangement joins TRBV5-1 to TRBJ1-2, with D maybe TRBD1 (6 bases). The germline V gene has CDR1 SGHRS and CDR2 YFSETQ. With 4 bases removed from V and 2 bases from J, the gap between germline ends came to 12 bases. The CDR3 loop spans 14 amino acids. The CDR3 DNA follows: TGCGCCAGCAGCCCCCAGCAGGGGAACTATGGCTACACCTTC. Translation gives CASSPQQGNYGYTF.

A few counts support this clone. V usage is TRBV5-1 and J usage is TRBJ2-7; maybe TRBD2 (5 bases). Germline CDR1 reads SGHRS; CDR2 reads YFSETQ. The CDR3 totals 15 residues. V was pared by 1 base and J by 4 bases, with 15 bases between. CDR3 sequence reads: CASSLRTGSGYEQYF. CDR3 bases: TGCGCCAGCAGCTTGAGAACGGGCTCGGGATACGAGCAGTACTTC.

DNA of the CDR3: TGCGCCAAGGCGGGTAGCGGGACGATCTACGAGCAGTACTTC. Translation: CAKAGSGTIYEQYF. J is TRBJ2-5 and V is TRBV23-1; 8 bases line up with TRBD2. Judging by the DNA end, TRBJ2-7 fits better; the J call may be wrong. TRBV23-1 is identified as an open reading frame with a role that is uncertain. The CDR3 covers 14 residues.

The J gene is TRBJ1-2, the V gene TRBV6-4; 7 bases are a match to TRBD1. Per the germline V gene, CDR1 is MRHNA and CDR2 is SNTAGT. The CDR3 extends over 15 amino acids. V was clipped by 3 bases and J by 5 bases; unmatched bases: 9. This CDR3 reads CASSEQGVDGYGYTF. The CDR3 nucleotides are TGTGCCAGCAGTGAGCAGGGGGTCGATGGGTATGGCTACACCTTC.

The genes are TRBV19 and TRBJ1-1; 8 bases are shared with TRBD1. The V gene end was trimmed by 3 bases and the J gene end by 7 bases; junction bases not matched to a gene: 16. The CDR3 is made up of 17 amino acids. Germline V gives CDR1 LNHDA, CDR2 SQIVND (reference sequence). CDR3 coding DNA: TGTGCCAGTAGTATTTCGCAAGGGACCGGGACAGGTGGTGAAGCTTTCTTT. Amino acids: CASSISQGTGTGGEAFF.

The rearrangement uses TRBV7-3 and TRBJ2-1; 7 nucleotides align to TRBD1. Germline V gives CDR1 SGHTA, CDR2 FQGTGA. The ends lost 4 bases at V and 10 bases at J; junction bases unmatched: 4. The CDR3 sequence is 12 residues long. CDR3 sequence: CASSSPGQEQFF. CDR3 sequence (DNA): TGTGCCAGCAGCTCACCGGGACAGGAGCAGTTCTTC. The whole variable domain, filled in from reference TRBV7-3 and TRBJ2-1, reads GAGVSQTPSNKVTEKGKYVELRCDPISGHTALYWYRQSLGQGPEFLIYFQGTGAADDSGLPNDRFFAVRPEGSVSTLKIQRTERGDSAVYLCASSSPGQEQFFGPGTRLTVL.

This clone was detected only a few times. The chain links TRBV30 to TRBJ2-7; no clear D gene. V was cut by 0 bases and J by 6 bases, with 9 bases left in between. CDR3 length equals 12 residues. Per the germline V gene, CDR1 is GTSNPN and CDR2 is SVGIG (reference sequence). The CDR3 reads CAWSVLLSEQYF. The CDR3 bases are TGTGCCTGGAGTGTATTATTGTCCGAGCAGTACTTC. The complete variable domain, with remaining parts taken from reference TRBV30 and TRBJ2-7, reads SQTIHQWPATLVQPVGSPLSLECTVEGTSNPNLYWYRQAAGRGLQLLFYSVGIGQISSEVPQNLSASRPQDRQFILSSKKLLLSDSGFYLCAWSVLLSEQYFGPGTRLTVT.

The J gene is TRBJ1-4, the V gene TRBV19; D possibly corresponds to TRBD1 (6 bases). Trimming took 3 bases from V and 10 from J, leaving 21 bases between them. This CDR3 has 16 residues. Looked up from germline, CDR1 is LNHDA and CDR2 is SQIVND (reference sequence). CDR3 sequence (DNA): TGTGCCAGTAGTATCACCCCGGGGGGGGCTAGTGGAAAACTGTTTTTT. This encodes CASSITPGGASGKLFF. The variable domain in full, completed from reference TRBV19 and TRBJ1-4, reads DGGITQSPKYLFRKEGQNVTLSCEQNLNHDAMYWYRQDPGQGLRLIYYSQIVNDFQKGDIAEGYSVSREKKESFPLTVTSAQKNPTAFYLCASSITPGGASGKLFFGSGTQLSVL.

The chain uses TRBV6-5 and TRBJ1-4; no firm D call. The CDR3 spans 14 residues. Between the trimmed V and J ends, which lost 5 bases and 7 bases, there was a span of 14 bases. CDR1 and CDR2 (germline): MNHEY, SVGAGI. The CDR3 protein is CASSKTGAGEKLFF. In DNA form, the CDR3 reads TGTGCCAGCAGTAAGACCGGAGCGGGTGAAAAACTGTTTTTT.

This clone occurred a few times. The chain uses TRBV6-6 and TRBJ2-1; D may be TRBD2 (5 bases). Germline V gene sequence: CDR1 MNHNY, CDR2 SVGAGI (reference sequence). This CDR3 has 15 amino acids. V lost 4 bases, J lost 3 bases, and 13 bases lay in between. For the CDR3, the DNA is TGTGCCAGCAGTTGGACTCTCAAAAGCTACAATGAGCAGTTCTTC. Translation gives CASSWTLKSYNEQFF.